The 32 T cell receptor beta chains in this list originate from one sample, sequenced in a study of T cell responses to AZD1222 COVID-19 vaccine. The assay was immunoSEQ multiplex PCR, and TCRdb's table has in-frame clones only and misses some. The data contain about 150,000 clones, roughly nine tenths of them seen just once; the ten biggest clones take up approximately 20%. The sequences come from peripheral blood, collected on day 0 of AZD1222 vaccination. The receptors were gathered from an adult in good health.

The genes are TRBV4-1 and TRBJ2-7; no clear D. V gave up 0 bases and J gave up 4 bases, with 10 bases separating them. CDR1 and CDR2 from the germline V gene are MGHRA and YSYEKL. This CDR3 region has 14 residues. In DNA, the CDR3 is TGCGCCAGCAGCCAAGATTGGCTTAATTACGAGCAGTACTTC. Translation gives CASSQDWLNYEQYF.

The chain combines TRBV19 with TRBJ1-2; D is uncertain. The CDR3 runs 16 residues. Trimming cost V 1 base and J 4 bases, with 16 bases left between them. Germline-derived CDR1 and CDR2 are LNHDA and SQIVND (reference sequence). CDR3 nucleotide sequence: TGTGCCAGTAGTATAGGGTCGGAGCGACCTAGCTATGGCTACACCTTC. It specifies CASSIGSERPSYGYTF.

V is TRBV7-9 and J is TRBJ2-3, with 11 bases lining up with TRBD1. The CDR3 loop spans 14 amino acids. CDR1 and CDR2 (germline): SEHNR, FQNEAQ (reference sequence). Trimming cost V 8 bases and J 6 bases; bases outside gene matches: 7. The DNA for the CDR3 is TGTGCCAGCGCCAAGGGACAGGGGGGGGATACGCAGTATTTT. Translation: CASAKGQGGDTQYF. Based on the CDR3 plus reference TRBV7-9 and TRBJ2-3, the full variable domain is DTGVSQNPRHKITKRGQNVTFRCDPISEHNRLYWYRQTLGQGPEFLTYFQNEAQLEKSRLLSDRFSAERPKGSFSTLEIQRTEQGDSAMYLCASAKGQGGDTQYFGPGTRLTVL.

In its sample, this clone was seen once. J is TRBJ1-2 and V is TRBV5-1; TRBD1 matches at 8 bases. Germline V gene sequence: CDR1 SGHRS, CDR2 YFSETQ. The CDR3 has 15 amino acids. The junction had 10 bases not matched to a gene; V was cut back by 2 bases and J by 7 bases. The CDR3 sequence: CASSFTAGGLAGYTF. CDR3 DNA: TGCGCCAGCAGCTTTACGGCAGGGGGCCTGGCTGGCTACACCTTC.

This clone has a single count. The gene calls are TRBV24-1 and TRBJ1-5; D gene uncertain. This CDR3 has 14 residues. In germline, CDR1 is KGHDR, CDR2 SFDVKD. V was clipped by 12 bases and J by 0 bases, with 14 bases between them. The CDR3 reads CASSPGSSNQPQHF. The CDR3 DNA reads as TGTGCCTCAAGCCCGGGATCTAGCAATCAGCCCCAGCATTTT.

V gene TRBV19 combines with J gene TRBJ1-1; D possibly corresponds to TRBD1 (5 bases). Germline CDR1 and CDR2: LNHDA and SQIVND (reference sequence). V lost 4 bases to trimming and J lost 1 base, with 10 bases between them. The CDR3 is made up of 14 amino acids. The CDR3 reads CASSKTGGNTEAFF. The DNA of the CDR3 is TGTGCCAGTAGTAAAACGGGGGGGAACACTGAAGCTTTCTTT.

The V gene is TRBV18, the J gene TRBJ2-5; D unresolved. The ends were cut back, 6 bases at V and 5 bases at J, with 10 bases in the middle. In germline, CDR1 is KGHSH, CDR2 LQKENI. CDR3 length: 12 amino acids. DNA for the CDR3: TGTGCCAGCTCGCAAGAGAGGGAGACCCAGTACTTC. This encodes CASSQERETQYF.

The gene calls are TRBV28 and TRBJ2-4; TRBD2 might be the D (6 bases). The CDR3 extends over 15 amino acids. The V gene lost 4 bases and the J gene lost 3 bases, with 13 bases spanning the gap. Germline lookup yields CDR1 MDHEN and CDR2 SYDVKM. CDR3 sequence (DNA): TGTGCCAGCAGTTCTGCGGGGCTTAACAAAAACATTCAGTACTTC. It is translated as CASSSAGLNKNIQYF.

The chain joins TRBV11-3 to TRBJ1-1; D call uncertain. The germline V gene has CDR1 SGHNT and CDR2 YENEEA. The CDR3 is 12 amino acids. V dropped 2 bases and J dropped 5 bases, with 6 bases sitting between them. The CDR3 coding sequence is TGTGCCAGCAGCTTAAAGGAAACTGAAGCTTTCTTT. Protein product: CASSLKETEAFF.

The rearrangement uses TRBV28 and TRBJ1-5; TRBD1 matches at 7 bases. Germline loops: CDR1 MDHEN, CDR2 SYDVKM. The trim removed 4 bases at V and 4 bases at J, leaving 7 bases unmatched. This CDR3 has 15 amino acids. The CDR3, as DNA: TGTGCCAGCAGTTCACCGGGACAGCTAAATCAGCCCCAGCATTTT. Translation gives CASSSPGQLNQPQHF.

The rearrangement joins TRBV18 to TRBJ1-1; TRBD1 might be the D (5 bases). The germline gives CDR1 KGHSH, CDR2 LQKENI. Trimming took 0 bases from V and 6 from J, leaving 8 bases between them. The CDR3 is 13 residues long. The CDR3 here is CASSPPGDAEAFF. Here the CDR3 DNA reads TGTGCCAGCTCACCACCGGGGGACGCTGAAGCTTTCTTT.

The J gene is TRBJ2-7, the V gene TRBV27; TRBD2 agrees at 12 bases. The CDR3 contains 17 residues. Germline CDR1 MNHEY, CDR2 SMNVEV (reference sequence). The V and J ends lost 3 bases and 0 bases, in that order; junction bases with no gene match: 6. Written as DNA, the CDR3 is TGTGCCAGCAGTTTCACTCGACTAGCGGGGGTCTCCTACGAGCAGTACTTC. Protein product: CASSFTRLAGVSYEQYF.

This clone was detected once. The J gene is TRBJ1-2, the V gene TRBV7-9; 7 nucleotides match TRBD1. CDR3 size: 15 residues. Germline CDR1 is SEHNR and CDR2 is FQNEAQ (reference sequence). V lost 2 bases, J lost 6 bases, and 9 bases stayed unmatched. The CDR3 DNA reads TGTGCCAGCAGCTTAACCGGACAGGAAAGTGATGGCTACACCTTC. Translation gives CASSLTGQESDGYTF.

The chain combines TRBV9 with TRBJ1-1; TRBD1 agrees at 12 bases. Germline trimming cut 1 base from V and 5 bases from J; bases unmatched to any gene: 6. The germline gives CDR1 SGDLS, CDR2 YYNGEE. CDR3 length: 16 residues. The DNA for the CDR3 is TGTGCCAGCAGCGTAACCGGGACAGGGGGCCCGACTGAAGCTTTCTTT. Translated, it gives CASSVTGTGGPTEAFF.

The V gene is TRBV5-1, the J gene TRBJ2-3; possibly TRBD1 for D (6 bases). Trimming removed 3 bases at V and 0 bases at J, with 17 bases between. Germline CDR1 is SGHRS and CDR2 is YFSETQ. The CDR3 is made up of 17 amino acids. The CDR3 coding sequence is TGCGCCAGCAGCTGGGAACCGGACAGCCCTAGCACAGATACGCAGTATTTT. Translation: CASSWEPDSPSTDTQYF.

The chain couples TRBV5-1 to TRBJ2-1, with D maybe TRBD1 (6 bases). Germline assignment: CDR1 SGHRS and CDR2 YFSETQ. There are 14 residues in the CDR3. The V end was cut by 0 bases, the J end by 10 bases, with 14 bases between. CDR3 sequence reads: CASSLGTDLHEQFF. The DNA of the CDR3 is TGCGCCAGCAGCTTGGGGACAGACCTCCACGAGCAGTTCTTC.

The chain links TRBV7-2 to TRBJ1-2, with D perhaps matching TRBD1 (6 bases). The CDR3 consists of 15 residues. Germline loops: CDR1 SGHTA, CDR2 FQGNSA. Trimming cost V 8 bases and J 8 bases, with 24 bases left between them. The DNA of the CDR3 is TGTGCCAGCCGTACGGGACACTGGGCCCCTCGGGGCTACACCTTC. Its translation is CASRTGHWAPRGYTF. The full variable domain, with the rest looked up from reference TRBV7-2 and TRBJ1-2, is GAGVSQSPSNKVTEKGKDVELRCDPISGHTALYWYRQSLGQGLEFLIYFQGNSAPDKSGLPSDRFSAERTGGSVSTLTIQRTQQEDSAVYLCASRTGHWAPRGYTFGSGTRLTVV.

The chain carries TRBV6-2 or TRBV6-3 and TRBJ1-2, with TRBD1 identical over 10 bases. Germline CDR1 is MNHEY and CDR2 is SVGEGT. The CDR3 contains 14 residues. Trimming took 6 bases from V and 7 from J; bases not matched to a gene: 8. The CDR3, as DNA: TGTGCCAGCAGCTCCGGGACAGGGGAAAGTGGCTACACCTTC. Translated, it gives CASSSGTGESGYTF.

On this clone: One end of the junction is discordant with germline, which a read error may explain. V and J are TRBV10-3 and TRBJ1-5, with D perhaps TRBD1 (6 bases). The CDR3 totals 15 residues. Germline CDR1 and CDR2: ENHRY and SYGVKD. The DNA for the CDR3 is TGTGCCGTCAGCGGCAGCGGGGGCCCTAATCAGCCCCAGCATTTT. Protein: CAVSGSGGPNQPQHF.

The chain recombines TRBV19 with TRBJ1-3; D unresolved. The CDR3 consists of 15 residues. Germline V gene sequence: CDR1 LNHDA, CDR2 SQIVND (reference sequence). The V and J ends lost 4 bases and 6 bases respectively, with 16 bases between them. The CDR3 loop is CASSTLPSGVNTIYF. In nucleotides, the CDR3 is TGTGCCAGTAGTACCCTACCTTCGGGTGTAAACACCATATATTTT.

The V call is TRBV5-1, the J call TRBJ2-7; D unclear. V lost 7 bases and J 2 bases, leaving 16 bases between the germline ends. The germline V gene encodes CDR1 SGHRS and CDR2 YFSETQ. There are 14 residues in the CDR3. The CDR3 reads CASGQKPPPYEQYF. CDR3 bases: TGCGCCAGCGGGCAGAAGCCCCCTCCCTACGAGCAGTACTTC.

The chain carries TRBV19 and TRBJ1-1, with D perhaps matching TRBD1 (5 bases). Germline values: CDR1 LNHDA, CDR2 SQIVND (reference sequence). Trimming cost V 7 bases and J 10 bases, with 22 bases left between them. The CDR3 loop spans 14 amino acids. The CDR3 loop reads CASNLRGGDDRAFF. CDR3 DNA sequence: TGTGCCAGTAACCTGAGGGGAGGGGATGATCGAGCTTTCTTT.

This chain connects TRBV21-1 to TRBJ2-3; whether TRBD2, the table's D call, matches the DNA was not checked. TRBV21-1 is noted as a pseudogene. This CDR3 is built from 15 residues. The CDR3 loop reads CASHPTHTSTDTQYF. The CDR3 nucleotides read TGTGCCAGCCACCCTACCCATACTAGCACAGATACGCAGTATTTT.

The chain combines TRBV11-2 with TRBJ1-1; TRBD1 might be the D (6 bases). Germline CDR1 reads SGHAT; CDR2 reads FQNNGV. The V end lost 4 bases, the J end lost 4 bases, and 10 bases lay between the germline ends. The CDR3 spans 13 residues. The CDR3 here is CASSSRGVTEAFF. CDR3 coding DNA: TGTGCCAGCAGCTCTAGGGGGGTCACTGAAGCTTTCTTT.

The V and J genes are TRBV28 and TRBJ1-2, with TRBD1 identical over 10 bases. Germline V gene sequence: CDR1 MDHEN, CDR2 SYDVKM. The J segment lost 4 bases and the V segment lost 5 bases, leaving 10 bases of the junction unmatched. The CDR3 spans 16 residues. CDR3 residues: CASSTPGTGVGYGYTF. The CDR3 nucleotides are TGTGCCAGCAGTACTCCCGGGACAGGGGTGGGCTATGGCTACACCTTC.

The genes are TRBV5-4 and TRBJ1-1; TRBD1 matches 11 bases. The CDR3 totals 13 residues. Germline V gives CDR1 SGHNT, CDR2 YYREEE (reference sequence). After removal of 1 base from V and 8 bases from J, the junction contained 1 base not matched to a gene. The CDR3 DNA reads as TGTGCCAGCAGCTTGAGGGACAGGGGGGAAGCTTTCTTT. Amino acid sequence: CASSLRDRGEAFF.

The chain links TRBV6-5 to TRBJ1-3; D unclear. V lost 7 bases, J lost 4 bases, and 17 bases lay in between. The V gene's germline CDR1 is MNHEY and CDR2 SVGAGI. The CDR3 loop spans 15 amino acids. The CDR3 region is CASIPPVGYGNTIYF. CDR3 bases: TGTGCCAGCATCCCCCCGGTGGGCTACGGAAACACCATATATTTT.

Here the CDR3 reads CASSGKVTGNTEAFF. The CDR3 region has the DNA TGCGCCAGCAGCGGAAAGGTGACAGGGAACACTGAAGCTTTCTTT. The rearrangement joins TRBV5-1 to TRBJ1-1; perhaps TRBD1 as D (6 bases). CDR1 is SGHRS, CDR2 YFSETQ, per germline. The V gene lost 4 bases and the J gene lost 1 base, with 14 bases spanning the gap. There are 15 residues in the CDR3.

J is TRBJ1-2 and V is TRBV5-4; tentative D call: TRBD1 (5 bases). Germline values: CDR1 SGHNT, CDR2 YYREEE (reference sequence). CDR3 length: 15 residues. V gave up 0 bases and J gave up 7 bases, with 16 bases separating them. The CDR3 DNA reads TGTGCCAGCAGCTTGGTATGGCAGGGAGGTAGTGGCTACACCTTC. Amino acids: CASSLVWQGGSGYTF.

CDR3 sequence (DNA): TGTGCCAGCAGTCTCCCGGCCGGGGAGCTGTTTTTT. Its protein is CASSLPAGELFF. The J gene is TRBJ2-2, the V gene TRBV6-2 or TRBV6-3; D is ambiguous. Germline V gene sequence: CDR1 MNHEY, CDR2 SVGEGT. Trimming cost V 5 bases and J 6 bases, with 7 bases left between them. CDR3 length: 12 amino acids.

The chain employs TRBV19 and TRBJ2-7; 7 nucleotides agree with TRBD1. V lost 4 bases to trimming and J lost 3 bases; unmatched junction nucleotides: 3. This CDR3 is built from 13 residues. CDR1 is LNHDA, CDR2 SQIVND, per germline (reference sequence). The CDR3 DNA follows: TGTGCCAGTAGTAGACAGGGTCTCTACGAGCAGTACTTC. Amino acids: CASSRQGLYEQYF.

DNA of the CDR3: TGTGCCAGCAGTTACGGACAGGGTGTTAACGAGCAGTACTTC. Translation: CASSYGQGVNEQYF. The chain joins TRBV6-5 to TRBJ2-7, with 8 nucleotides matching TRBD1. Germline lookup yields CDR1 MNHEY and CDR2 SVGAGI. The J segment lost 5 bases and the V segment lost 2 bases, leaving 5 bases of the junction unmatched. The CDR3 loop spans 14 amino acids.